The 20 T cell receptor beta chains below were found in one sample sequenced in a study of T cell responses to AZD1222 COVID-19 vaccine. Assay: immunoSEQ multiplex PCR; the TCRdb copy retains only in-frame clones and omits some. The table includes over 45,000 clones, approximately 83% detected once. Sequenced material: peripheral blood, taken on day 0 of AZD1222 vaccination. These receptor sequences come from an adult in good health.

This sequence joins TRBV7-9 and TRBJ2-2, with a weak D call TRBD2 (6 bases). The germline V and J ends were trimmed by 8 bases and 5 bases, with 21 bases remaining between them. The length of the CDR3 is 16 residues. Germline lookup yields CDR1 SEHNR and CDR2 FQNEAQ (reference sequence). CDR3 sequence (DNA): TGTGCCAGCCGGCAACGGGGGTCCTCGCGAACCGGGGAGCTGTTTTTT. Its protein product is CASRQRGSSRTGELFF.

The V call is TRBV9, the J call TRBJ1-3, with D maybe TRBD1 (5 bases). The CDR3 spans 12 residues. Trimming removed 1 base at V and 14 bases at J, with 13 bases between. Germline-derived CDR1 and CDR2 are SGDLS and YYNGEE. This CDR3 is CASSVNSDRLYF. The CDR3 DNA is TGTGCCAGCAGCGTAAATTCCGACAGACTATATTTT.

The genes are TRBV9 and TRBJ2-1; tentative D call: TRBD2 (6 bases). Germline V gene lookup returns CDR1 SGDLS and CDR2 YYNGEE. V lost 6 bases to trimming and J lost 7 bases, with 14 bases between them. CDR3 size: 13 residues. For the CDR3, the DNA is TGTGCCAGCAACCGACTAGGCGGGAATGAGCAGTTCTTC. Its translation is CASNRLGGNEQFF.

The V gene is TRBV9, the J gene TRBJ2-3; perhaps TRBD2 as D (5 bases). The CDR3 covers 13 residues. From germline, CDR1 is SGDLS and CDR2 YYNGEE. V lost 7 bases to trimming and J lost 2 bases, with 11 bases between them. The DNA of the CDR3 is TGTGCCAGCGGAACGGGAAACACAGATACGCAGTATTTT. Protein sequence: CASGTGNTDTQYF.

The chain recombines TRBV11-3 with TRBJ2-1; possibly TRBD2 for D (6 bases). The germline CDR1 and CDR2 sequences are SGHNT and YENEEA. Trimming took off 1 base at V and 6 bases at J, with 16 bases between the two ends. The CDR3 runs to 16 residues. The CDR3 reads CASSLVGGARGNEQFF. In DNA, the CDR3 is TGTGCCAGCAGCTTAGTTGGCGGAGCGCGGGGCAATGAGCAGTTCTTC.

V usage is TRBV6-5 and J usage is TRBJ2-7, with D perhaps given as TRBD1 or TRBD2 (5 bases each). The germline V and J ends were trimmed by 6 bases and 6 bases, with 18 bases remaining between them. CDR1 is MNHEY and CDR2 is SVGAGI in the germline V gene. CDR3 size: 14 residues. The CDR3 loop reads CASRGVQVLSEQYF. CDR3 bases: TGTGCCAGCAGGGGGGTGCAGGTGTTAAGCGAGCAGTACTTC.

The J gene is TRBJ1-2, the V gene TRBV7-9, with a tentative D call TRBD1 (5 bases). This CDR3 comprises 15 residues. V lost 5 bases, J lost 5 bases, and 18 bases lay in between. Per the germline V gene, CDR1 is SEHNR and CDR2 is FQNEAQ (reference sequence). This CDR3 is CASSTQGPLYYGYTF. DNA of the CDR3: TGTGCCAGCAGCACCCAGGGACCTCTTTATTATGGCTACACCTTC.

This clone was seen a single time. J is TRBJ2-6 and V is TRBV9; possibly TRBD2 for D (6 bases). The CDR3 totals 16 residues. Deletions cut 2 bases from V and 0 bases from J, with 9 bases between. CDR1 and CDR2 from the germline V gene are SGDLS and YYNGEE. CDR3 in amino acids: CASSVGGFSGANVLTF. The CDR3 bases are TGTGCCAGCAGCGTCGGGGGTTTCTCTGGGGCCAACGTCCTGACTTTC.

The chain couples TRBV14 to TRBJ1-3; D remains ambiguous. Trimming took 7 bases from V and 0 from J, leaving 10 bases between them. The CDR3 runs 14 residues. Germline lookup yields CDR1 SGHDN and CDR2 FVKESK. This chain's CDR3 is CASTGSVSGNTIYF. The CDR3 coding sequence is TGTGCCAGCACTGGGTCAGTCTCTGGAAACACCATATATTTT.

This clone was seen a handful of times. The chain is built from TRBV5-1 and TRBJ1-3; D possibly corresponds to TRBD1 (5 bases). The CDR3 covers 15 residues. Trimming pared 4 bases from V and 6 bases from J, leaving 17 bases between. Germline V CDR1 and CDR2: SGHRS, YFSETQ. The CDR3 nucleotides are TGCGCCAGCAGCCCCTTGACAGCGACTAAAAACACCATATATTTT. Its translation is CASSPLTATKNTIYF.

The rearrangement joins TRBV18 to TRBJ1-5; D gene ambiguous. CDR3 length: 17 amino acids. The V end lost 4 bases, the J end lost 0 bases, and 16 bases lay between the germline ends. CDR1 is KGHSH and CDR2 is LQKENI in the germline V gene. The CDR3 DNA is TGTGCCAGCTCACTTCAGGATACCGCTTATAGCAATCAGCCCCAGCATTTT. Encoded protein: CASSLQDTAYSNQPQHF. The whole variable domain, filled in from reference TRBV18 and TRBJ1-5, reads NAGVMQNPRHLVRRRGQEARLRCSPMKGHSHVYWYRQLPEEGLKFMVYLQKENIIDESGMPKERFSAEFPKEGPSILRIQQVVRGDSAAYFCASSLQDTAYSNQPQHFGDGTRLSIL.

This chain uses TRBV7-2 with TRBJ1-6, with unresolved D. Germline CDR1 SGHTA, CDR2 FQGNSA. The CDR3 has 16 residues. Deletions cut 1 base from V and 8 bases from J, with 15 bases between. DNA of the CDR3: TGTGCCAGCAGCTTAGTGGCACGGGGAGGGCATTCACCCCTCCACTTT. Protein sequence: CASSLVARGGHSPLHF.

The V gene is TRBV5-1, the J gene TRBJ2-5, with D possibly being TRBD2 (6 bases). The length of the CDR3 is 13 residues. CDR1 is SGHRS, CDR2 YFSETQ, per germline. Trimming removed 4 bases at V and 2 bases at J, with 9 bases between. The CDR3: CASSGGNQETQYF. Written as DNA, the CDR3 is TGCGCCAGCAGCGGGGGGAATCAAGAGACCCAGTACTTC. The full variable domain, its missing parts supplied by reference TRBV5-1 and TRBJ2-5, is KAGVTQTPRYLIKTRGQQVTLSCSPISGHRSVSWYQQTPGQGLQFLFEYFSETQRNKGNFPGRFSGRQFSNSRSEMNVSTLELGDSALYLCASSGGNQETQYFGPGTRLLVL.

CDR3 nucleotide sequence: TGTGCCAGCAGGCGGCCCGACAGGAACACTGAAGCTTTCTTT. This encodes CASRRPDRNTEAFF. This sequence joins TRBV28 and TRBJ1-1; a weak D match, TRBD1 (5 bases). The CDR3 runs 14 residues. V lost 6 bases and J lost 1, with 12 bases in between. From germline, CDR1 is MDHEN and CDR2 SYDVKM.

The chain recombines TRBV4-2 with TRBJ1-2, with a tentative D call TRBD1 (6 bases). CDR1 and CDR2 (germline): LGHNA, YNFKEQ. CDR3 size: 16 residues. Deletions cut 2 bases from V and 5 bases from J, with 18 bases between. Here the CDR3 DNA reads TGTGCCAGCAGCCAATCCCGGGGGCAGGGCCAGTATGGCTACACCTTC. The encoded protein is CASSQSRGQGQYGYTF.

J is TRBJ2-5 and V is TRBV7-9; 7 positions agree with TRBD2. The CDR3 contains 13 residues. Germline trimming cut 3 bases from V and 5 bases from J; bases unmatched to any gene: 3. The V gene's germline CDR1 is SEHNR and CDR2 FQNEAQ (reference sequence). Here the CDR3 reads CASSFRGVETQYF. CDR3 DNA: TGTGCCAGCAGCTTTCGGGGGGTTGAGACCCAGTACTTC.

The genes are TRBV7-2 and TRBJ2-2; D is unresolved. V lost 3 bases to trimming and J lost 8 bases, with 7 bases between them. Germline values: CDR1 SGHTA, CDR2 FQGNSA. The CDR3 is 12 residues long. DNA for the CDR3: TGTGCCAGCAGCTTTGATCTGGGGGAGCTGTTTTTT. It is translated as CASSFDLGELFF.

This chain's CDR3 is CASSQDGTGSEEKLFF. The CDR3 DNA is TGTGCCAGCAGCCAAGATGGAACAGGGAGTGAGGAAAAACTGTTTTTT. The chain employs TRBV4-2 and TRBJ1-4, with D possibly TRBD1 on 6 matching bases. The germline CDR1 and CDR2 sequences are LGHNA and YNFKEQ. The CDR3 consists of 16 residues. Trimming took 0 bases from V and 8 from J, leaving 16 bases between them.

The V call is TRBV7-3, the J call TRBJ1-2; D unclear. Looked up from germline, CDR1 is SGHTA and CDR2 is FQGTGA. V was clipped by 3 bases and J by 4 bases, with 6 bases between them. The CDR3 loop spans 12 amino acids. As DNA, the CDR3 is TGTGCCAGCAGCTTGGCCGGCTATGGCTACACCTTC. As protein: CASSLAGYGYTF.

This rearrangement joins TRBV3-1 (or the pseudogene TRBV3-2) to TRBJ1-2; possibly TRBD1 for D (5 bases). From germline, CDR1 is LGHDT and CDR2 YNNKEL (reference sequence). The V end lost 2 bases, the J end lost 2 bases, and 27 bases lay between the germline ends. The CDR3 covers 20 residues. This chain's CDR3 is CASSQRTLSFYRGLNYGYTF. CDR3 bases: TGTGCCAGCAGCCAAAGGACCCTATCTTTCTACCGGGGCTTAAACTATGGCTACACCTTC.